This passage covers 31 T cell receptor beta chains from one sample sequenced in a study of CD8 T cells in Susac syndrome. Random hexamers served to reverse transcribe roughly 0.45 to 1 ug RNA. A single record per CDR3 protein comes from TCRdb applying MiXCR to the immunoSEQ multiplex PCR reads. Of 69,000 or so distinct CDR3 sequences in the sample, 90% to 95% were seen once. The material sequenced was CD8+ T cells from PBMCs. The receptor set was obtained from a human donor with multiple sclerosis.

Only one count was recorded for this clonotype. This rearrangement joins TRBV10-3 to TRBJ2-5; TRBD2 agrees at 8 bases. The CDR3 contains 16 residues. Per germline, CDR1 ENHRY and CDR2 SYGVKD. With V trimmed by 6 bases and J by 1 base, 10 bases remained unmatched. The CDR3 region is CAIRRGMSGSQETQYF. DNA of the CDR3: TGTGCCATCAGACGAGGGATGAGCGGGAGCCAAGAGACCCAGTACTTC.

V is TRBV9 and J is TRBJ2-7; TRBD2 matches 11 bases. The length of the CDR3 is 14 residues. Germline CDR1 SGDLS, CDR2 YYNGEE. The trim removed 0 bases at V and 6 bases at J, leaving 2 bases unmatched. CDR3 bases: TGTGCCAGCAGCGTAGCACTAGCGGGAGTCGAGCAGTACTTC. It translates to CASSVALAGVEQYF.

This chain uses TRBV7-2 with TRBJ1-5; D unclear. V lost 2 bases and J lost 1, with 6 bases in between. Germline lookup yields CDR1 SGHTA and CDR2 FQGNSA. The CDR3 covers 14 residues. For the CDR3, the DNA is TGTGCCAGCAGCTTATGGTCGAGCAATCAGCCCCAGCATTTT. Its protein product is CASSLWSSNQPQHF.

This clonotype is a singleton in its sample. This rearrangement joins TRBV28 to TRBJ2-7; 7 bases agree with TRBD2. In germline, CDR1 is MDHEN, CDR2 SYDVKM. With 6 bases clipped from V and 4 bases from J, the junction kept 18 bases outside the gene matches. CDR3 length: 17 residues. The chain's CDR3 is CASRLPPRVGGEYEQYF. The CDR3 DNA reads TGTGCCAGCAGATTACCCCCCCGGGTGGGAGGGGAGTACGAGCAGTACTTC.

For the CDR3, the DNA is TGTGCCTGGAGTGTATCCGGGGCCACAGATACGCAGTATTTT. Protein sequence: CAWSVSGATDTQYF. The V call is TRBV30, the J call TRBJ2-3; D is tentatively TRBD1 or TRBD2 (5 bases each). Trimming removed 0 bases from V and 2 bases from J, with 9 bases in between. This CDR3 has 14 amino acids. Germline V gene data show CDR1 as GTSNPN and CDR2 as SVGIG (reference sequence).

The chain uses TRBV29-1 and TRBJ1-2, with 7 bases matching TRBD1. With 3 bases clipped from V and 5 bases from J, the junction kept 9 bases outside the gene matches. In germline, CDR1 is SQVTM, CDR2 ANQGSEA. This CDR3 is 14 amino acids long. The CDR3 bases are TGCAGCGTTGATAATCCAGGGGGGTGGTATGGCTACACCTTC. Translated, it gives CSVDNPGGWYGYTF. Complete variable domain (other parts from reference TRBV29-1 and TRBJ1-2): SAVISQKPSRDICQRGTSLTIQCQVDSQVTMMFWYRQQPGQSLTLIATANQGSEATYESGFVIDKFPISRPNLTFSTLTVSNMSPEDSSIYLCSVDNPGGWYGYTFGSGTRLTVV.

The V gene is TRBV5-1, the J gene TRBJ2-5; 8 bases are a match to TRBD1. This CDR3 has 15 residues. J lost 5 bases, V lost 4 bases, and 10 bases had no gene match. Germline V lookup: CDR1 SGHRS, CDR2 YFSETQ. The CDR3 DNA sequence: TGCGCCAGCAGCGCCATGACAGGGGAAGGGGAGACCCAGTACTTC. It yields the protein CASSAMTGEGETQYF.

CDR3 loop: CASSLETRLSTNYGYTF. CDR3 coding DNA: TGTGCCAGCAGCTTAGAAACGCGGCTTTCTACTAACTATGGCTACACCTTC. The gene calls are TRBV7-9 and TRBJ1-2; D is uncertain. The CDR3 loop spans 17 amino acids. Germline values: CDR1 SEHNR, CDR2 FQNEAQ (reference sequence). V lost 1 base and J lost 0, with 15 bases in between.

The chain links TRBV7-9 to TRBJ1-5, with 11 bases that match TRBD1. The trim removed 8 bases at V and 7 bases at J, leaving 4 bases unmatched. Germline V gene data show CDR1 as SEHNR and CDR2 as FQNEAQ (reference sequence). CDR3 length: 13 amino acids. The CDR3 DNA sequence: TGTGCCAGCCAGGGACAGGGGGAACAGCCCCAGCATTTT. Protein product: CASQGQGEQPQHF. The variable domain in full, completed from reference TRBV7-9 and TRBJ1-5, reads DTGVSQNPRHKITKRGQNVTFRCDPISEHNRLYWYRQTLGQGPEFLTYFQNEAQLEKSRLLSDRFSAERPKGSFSTLEIQRTEQGDSAMYLCASQGQGEQPQHFGDGTRLSIL.

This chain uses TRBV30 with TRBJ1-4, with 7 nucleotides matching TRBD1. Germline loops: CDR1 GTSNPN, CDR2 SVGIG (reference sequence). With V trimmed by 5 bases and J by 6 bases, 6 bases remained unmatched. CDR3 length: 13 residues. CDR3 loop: CAWAGQPYEKLFF. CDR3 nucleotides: TGTGCCTGGGCGGGACAGCCATATGAAAAACTGTTTTTT. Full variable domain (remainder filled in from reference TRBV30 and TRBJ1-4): SQTIHQWPATLVQPVGSPLSLECTVEGTSNPNLYWYRQAAGRGLQLLFYSVGIGQISSEVPQNLSASRPQDRQFILSSKKLLLSDSGFYLCAWAGQPYEKLFFGSGTQLSVL.

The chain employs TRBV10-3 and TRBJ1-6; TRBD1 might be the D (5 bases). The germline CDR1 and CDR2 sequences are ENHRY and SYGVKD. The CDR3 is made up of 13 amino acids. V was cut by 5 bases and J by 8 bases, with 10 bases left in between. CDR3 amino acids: CAISRGGDSPLHF. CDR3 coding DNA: TGTGCCATCAGTCGCGGGGGGGATTCACCCCTCCACTTT.

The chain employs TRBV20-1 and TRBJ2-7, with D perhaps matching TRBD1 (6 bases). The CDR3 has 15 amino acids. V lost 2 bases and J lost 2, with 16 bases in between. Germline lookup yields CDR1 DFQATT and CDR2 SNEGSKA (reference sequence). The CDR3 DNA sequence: TGCAGTGCTAGAAACTCCCACAGGGCCACCTACGAGCAGTACTTC. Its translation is CSARNSHRATYEQYF.

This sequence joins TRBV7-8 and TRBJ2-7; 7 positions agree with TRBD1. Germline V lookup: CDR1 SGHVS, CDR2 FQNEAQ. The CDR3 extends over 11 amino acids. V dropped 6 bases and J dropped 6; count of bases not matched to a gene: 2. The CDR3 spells CASSTGAEQYF. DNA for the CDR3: TGTGCCAGCAGTACAGGGGCCGAGCAGTACTTC. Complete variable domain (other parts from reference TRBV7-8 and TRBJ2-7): GAGVSQSPRYKVAKRGQDVALRCDPISGHVSLFWYQQALGQGPEFLTYFQNEAQLDKSGLPSDRFFAERPEGSVSTLKIQRTQQEDSAVYLCASSTGAEQYFGPGTRLTVT.

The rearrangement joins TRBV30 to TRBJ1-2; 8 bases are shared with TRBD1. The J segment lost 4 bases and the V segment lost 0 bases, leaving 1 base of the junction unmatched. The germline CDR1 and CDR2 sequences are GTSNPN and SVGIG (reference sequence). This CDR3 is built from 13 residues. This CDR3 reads CAWSVGTGYGYTF. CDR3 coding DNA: TGTGCCTGGAGTGTCGGGACAGGCTATGGCTACACCTTC.

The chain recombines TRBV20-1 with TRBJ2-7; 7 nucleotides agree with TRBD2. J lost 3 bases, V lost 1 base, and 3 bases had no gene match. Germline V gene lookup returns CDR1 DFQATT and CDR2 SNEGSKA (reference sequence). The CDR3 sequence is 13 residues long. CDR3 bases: TGCAGTGCTAGAGCAGGCGGGGGCTACGAGCAGTACTTC. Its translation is CSARAGGGYEQYF.

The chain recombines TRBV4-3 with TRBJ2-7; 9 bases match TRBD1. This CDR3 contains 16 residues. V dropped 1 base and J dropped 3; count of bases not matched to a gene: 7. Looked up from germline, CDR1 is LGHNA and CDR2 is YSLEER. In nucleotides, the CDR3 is TGCGCCAGCAGCCAAGGGACCCCGGGACAGGGCTACGAGCAGTACTTC. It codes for CASSQGTPGQGYEQYF.

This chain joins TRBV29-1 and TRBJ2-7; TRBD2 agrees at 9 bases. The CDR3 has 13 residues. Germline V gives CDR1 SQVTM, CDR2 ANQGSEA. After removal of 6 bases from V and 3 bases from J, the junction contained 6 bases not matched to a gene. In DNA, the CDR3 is TGCAGCGTCACTAGCGGGCAGAACTACGAGCAGTACTTC. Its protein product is CSVTSGQNYEQYF.

This CDR3 is CASSVGVKPYNEQFF. CDR3 in DNA: TGTGCCAGCAGCGTTGGGGTAAAGCCCTACAATGAGCAGTTCTTC. V gene TRBV9 combines with J gene TRBJ2-1, with unresolved D. V shed 2 bases and J shed 2 bases, with 11 bases lying between them. CDR3 length: 15 amino acids. Per germline, CDR1 SGDLS and CDR2 YYNGEE.

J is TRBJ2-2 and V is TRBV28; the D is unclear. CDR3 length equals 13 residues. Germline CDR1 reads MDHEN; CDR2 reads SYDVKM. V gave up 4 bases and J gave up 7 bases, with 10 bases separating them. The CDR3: CASSSESHGELFF. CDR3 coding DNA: TGTGCCAGCAGTTCTGAGAGTCACGGGGAGCTGTTTTTT.

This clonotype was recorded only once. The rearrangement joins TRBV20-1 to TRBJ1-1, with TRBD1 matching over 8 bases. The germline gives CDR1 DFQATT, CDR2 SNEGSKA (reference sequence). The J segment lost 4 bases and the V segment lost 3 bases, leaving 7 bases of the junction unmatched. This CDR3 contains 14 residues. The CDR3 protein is CSASPQGASTEAFF. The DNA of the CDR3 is TGCAGTGCTAGCCCCCAGGGGGCGTCCACTGAAGCTTTCTTT.

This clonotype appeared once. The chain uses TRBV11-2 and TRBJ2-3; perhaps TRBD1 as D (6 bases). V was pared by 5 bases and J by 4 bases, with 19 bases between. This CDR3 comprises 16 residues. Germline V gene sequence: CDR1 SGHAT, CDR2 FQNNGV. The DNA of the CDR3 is TGTGCCAGCAGCCAACGTACAGGGATTGGCGCAGATACGCAGTATTTT. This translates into CASSQRTGIGADTQYF.

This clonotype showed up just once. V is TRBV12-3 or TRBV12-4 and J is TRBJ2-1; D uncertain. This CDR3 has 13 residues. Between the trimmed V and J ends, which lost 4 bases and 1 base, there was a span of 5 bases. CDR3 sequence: CASSSQSYNEQFF. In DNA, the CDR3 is TGTGCCAGCAGTTCTCAGTCCTACAATGAGCAGTTCTTC.

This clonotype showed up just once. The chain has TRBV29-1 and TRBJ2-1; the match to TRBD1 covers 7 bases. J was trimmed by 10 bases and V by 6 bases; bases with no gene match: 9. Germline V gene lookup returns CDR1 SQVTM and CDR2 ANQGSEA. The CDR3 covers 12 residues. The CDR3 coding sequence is TGCAGCGTCCTCGAACAGGGGTGGGAGCAGTTCTTC. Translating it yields CSVLEQGWEQFF.

The DNA of the CDR3 is TGCGCCAGCAGCTTGGCCGGGCAGGGTGAATCCGATACGCAGTATTTT. Its protein product is CASSLAGQGESDTQYF. The V and J genes are TRBV5-1 and TRBJ2-3, with D possibly TRBD1 on 5 matching bases. The V gene lost 0 bases and the J gene lost 6 bases, with 17 bases spanning the gap. The length of the CDR3 is 16 residues. From germline, CDR1 is SGHRS and CDR2 YFSETQ.

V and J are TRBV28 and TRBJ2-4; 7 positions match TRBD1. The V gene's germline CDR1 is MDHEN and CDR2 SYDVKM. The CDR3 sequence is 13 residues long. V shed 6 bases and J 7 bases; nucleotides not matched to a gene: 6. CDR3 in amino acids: CASSPRQGNIQYF. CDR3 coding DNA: TGTGCCAGCAGCCCGAGACAGGGTAACATTCAGTACTTC.

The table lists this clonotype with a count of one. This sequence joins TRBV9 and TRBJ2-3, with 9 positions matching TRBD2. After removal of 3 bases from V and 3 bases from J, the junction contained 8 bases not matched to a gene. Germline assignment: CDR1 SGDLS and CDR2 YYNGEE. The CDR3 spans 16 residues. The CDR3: CASSARLADMTDTQYF. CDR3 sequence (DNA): TGTGCCAGCAGCGCAAGACTAGCGGACATGACAGATACGCAGTATTTT.

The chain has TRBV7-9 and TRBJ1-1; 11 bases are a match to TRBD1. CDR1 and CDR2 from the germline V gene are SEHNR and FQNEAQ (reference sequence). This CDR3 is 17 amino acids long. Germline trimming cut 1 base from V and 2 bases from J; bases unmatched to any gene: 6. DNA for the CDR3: TGTGCCAGCAGCTTAGTCGGGACAGGGGGACCAAACACTGAAGCTTTCTTT. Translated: CASSLVGTGGPNTEAFF. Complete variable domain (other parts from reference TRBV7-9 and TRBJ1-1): DTGVSQNPRHKITKRGQNVTFRCDPISEHNRLYWYRQTLGQGPEFLTYFQNEAQLEKSRLLSDRFSAERPKGSFSTLEIQRTEQGDSAMYLCASSLVGTGGPNTEAFFGQGTRLTVV.

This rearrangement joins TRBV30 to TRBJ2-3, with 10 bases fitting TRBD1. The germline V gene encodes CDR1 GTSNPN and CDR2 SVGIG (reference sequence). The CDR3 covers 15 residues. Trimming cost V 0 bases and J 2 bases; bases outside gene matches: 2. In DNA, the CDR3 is TGTGCCTGGAGTGTGGGGACAGGGGACACAGATACGCAGTATTTT. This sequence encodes CAWSVGTGDTDTQYF. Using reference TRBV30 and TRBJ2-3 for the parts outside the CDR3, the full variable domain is SQTIHQWPATLVQPVGSPLSLECTVEGTSNPNLYWYRQAAGRGLQLLFYSVGIGQISSEVPQNLSASRPQDRQFILSSKKLLLSDSGFYLCAWSVGTGDTDTQYFGPGTRLTVL.

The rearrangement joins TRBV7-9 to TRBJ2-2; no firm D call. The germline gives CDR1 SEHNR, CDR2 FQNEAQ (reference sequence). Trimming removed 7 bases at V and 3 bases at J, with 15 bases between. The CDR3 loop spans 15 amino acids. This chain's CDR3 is CASIATGRDTGELFF. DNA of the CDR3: TGTGCCAGCATTGCTACCGGACGGGACACCGGGGAGCTGTTTTTT.

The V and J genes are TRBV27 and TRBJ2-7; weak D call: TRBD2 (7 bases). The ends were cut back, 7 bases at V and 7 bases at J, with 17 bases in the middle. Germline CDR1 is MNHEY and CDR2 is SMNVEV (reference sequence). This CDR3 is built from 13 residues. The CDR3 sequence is CASIRGGAGEQYF. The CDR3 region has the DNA TGTGCCAGCATACGTGGGGGGGCGGGTGAGCAGTACTTC.

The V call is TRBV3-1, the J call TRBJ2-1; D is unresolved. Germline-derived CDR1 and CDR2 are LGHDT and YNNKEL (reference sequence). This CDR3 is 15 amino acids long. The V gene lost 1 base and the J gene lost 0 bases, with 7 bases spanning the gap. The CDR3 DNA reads TGTGCCAGCAGCCAAGGGCCGAGCTCCTACAATGAGCAGTTCTTC. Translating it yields CASSQGPSSYNEQFF.